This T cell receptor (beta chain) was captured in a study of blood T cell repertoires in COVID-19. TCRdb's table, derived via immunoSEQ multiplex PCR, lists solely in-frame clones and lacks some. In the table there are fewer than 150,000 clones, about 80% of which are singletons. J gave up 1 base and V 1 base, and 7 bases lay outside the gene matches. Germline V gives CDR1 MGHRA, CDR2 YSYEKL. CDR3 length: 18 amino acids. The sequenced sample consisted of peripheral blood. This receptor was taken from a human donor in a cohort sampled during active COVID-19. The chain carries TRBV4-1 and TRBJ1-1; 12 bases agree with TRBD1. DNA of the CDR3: TGCGCCAGCAGCCAAGTGGGGGGACAGGGGGCCGGGAACACTGAAGCTTTCTTT. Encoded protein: CASSQVGGQGAGNTEAFF.